This T cell receptor (beta chain) was identified in a study of blood T cell repertoires in COVID-19. Study-level background: Whether acute or convalescent, the COVID-19 samples came from the United States, Italy and Spain.

Profiled with immunoSEQ multiplex PCR; TCRdb holds only in-frame clones, not every one. The data contain 50,000 to 80,000 clones, approximately 88% of them singletons. Trimming cost V 6 bases and J 6 bases, with 11 bases left between them. Germline CDR1 is ENHRY and CDR2 is SYGVKD. The CDR3 consists of 12 residues. The chain has TRBV10-3 and TRBJ1-2; maybe TRBD1 (5 bases). The sample comprised peripheral blood. The receptor's source is a woman aged 60 to 75 with COVID-19, enrolled during active disease. CDR3 region: CAISDRGHGYTF. In DNA, the CDR3 is TGTGCCATCAGCGACAGAGGCCATGGCTACACCTTC.